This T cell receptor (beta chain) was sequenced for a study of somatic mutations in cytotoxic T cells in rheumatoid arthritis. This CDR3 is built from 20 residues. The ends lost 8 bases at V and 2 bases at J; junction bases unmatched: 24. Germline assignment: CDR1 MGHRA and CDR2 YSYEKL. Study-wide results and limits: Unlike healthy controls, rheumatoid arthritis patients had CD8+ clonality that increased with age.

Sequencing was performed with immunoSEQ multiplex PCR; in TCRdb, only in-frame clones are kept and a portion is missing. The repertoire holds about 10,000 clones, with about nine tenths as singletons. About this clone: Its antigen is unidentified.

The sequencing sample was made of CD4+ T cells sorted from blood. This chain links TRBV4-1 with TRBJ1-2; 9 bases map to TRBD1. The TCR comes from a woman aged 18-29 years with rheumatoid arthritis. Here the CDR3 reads CASSPKILRTGATMNYGYTF. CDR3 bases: TGCGCCAGCTCCCCCAAGATATTGCGGACAGGGGCCACGATGAACTATGGCTACACCTTC.